These 17 T cell receptor beta chains were sequenced from one sample in a study of cytomegalovirus exposure and HLA in healthy donors. The primer mix had 60 Vbeta and 13 Jbeta primers. Clones were sequenced by immunoSEQ multiplex PCR, and TCRdb holds only the in-frame ones, with some missing. The sample holds around 78,000 clones, roughly 83% seen once. Source material: PBMCs. These receptors all come from a woman aged 45-65 years in good health and CMV-seronegative.

The chain has TRBV5-5 and TRBJ2-5; 15 bases fit TRBD2. Trimming took 4 bases from V and 2 from J; bases not matched to a gene: 6. Germline CDR1 reads SGHKS; CDR2 reads YYEKEE (reference sequence). This CDR3 has 17 amino acids. CDR3 nucleotides: TGTGCCAGCAGCCTGGGACTAGCGGGGGGACGACAAGAGACCCAGTACTTC. It encodes CASSLGLAGGRQETQYF.

V and J are TRBV6-6 and TRBJ1-6, with 8 nucleotides matching TRBD1. Germline lookup yields CDR1 MNHNY and CDR2 SVGAGI (reference sequence). This CDR3 is built from 13 residues. J gave up 17 bases and V 6 bases, and 12 bases lay outside the gene matches. CDR3 region: CASSPTPTGAVHF. The CDR3 DNA sequence: TGTGCCAGCAGCCCAACCCCGACAGGGGCCGTCCACTTT.

This clone is classed as medium-sized. This sequence joins TRBV5-1 and TRBJ1-1, with 7 bases lining up with TRBD1. The junction had 4 bases not matched to a gene; V was cut back by 1 base and J by 4 bases. This CDR3 is built from 14 residues. Germline values: CDR1 SGHRS, CDR2 YFSETQ. CDR3 in DNA: TGCGCCAGCAGCTTGACAGGGGAGGCCACTGAAGCTTTCTTT. Residues: CASSLTGEATEAFF.

Points on this clone: At one boundary the junction diverges from the germline segment, which might be a read error. J is TRBJ2-1 and V is TRBV12-5, with TRBD2 matching 9 bases. Germline V gene data show CDR1 as LGHNT and CDR2 as FRNRAP. The CDR3 is 15 amino acids. The CDR3 here is CASVAGTSSHNEQFF. The CDR3 nucleotides read TGTGCTAGTGTCGCCGGGACTAGCTCCCACAATGAGCAGTTCTTC.

This chain uses TRBV5-1 with TRBJ2-7; D remains ambiguous. V dropped 4 bases and J dropped 3 bases, with 17 bases sitting between them. The germline gives CDR1 SGHRS, CDR2 YFSETQ. The CDR3 has 15 amino acids. Here the CDR3 reads CASSPSDAAYYEQYF. CDR3 sequence (DNA): TGCGCCAGCAGCCCGTCGGATGCGGCGTACTACGAGCAGTACTTC.

The chain has TRBV4-1 and TRBJ2-4; maybe TRBD2 (6 bases). CDR3 size: 16 residues. Germline CDR1 is MGHRA and CDR2 is YSYEKL. V lost 0 bases to trimming and J lost 0 bases, with 9 bases between them. The CDR3 bases are TGCGCCAGCAGCCAAGAACGGGGGACAGCCAAAAACATTCAGTACTTC. Its protein is CASSQERGTAKNIQYF.

The chain is built from TRBV7-2 and TRBJ1-5; D perhaps matches TRBD1 (6 bases). The CDR3 consists of 18 residues. Trimming removed 0 bases at V and 0 bases at J, with 15 bases between. Germline V CDR1 and CDR2: SGHTA, FQGNSA. The CDR3 DNA reads as TGTGCCAGCAGCTTAGCACCAGGGACATTTTATAGCAATCAGCCCCAGCATTTT. It yields the protein CASSLAPGTFYSNQPQHF. The full variable domain, completed using reference TRBV7-2 and TRBJ1-5, is GAGVSQSPSNKVTEKGKDVELRCDPISGHTALYWYRQSLGQGLEFLIYFQGNSAPDKSGLPSDRFSAERTGGSVSTLTIQRTQQEDSAVYLCASSLAPGTFYSNQPQHFGDGTRLSIL.

The CDR3 DNA reads as TGTGCCAGCAGTTACACCGGGGGAGTCGGGGCCAACGTCCTGACTTTC. As protein: CASSYTGGVGANVLTF. J is TRBJ2-6 and V is TRBV6-5; weak D call: TRBD2 (6 bases). This CDR3 region has 16 residues. Trimming pared 2 bases from V and 4 bases from J, leaving 12 bases between. CDR1 MNHEY and CDR2 SVGAGI come from the germline V gene.

V gene TRBV7-3 combines with J gene TRBJ2-3; 9 bases line up with TRBD2. The germline gives CDR1 SGHTA, CDR2 FQGTGA. The CDR3 runs to 16 residues. J gave up 2 bases and V 0 bases, and 3 bases lay outside the gene matches. This chain's CDR3 is CASSLTSGSITDTQYF. The CDR3 DNA follows: TGTGCCAGCAGCTTAACTAGCGGGAGTATCACAGATACGCAGTATTTT.

The V call is TRBV4-1, the J call TRBJ1-5, with 8 nucleotides matching TRBD1. CDR1 is MGHRA, CDR2 YSYEKL, per germline. The CDR3 consists of 14 residues. J lost 6 bases, V lost 1 base, and 2 bases had no gene match. The chain's CDR3 is CASSQGQGAQPQHF. Written as DNA, the CDR3 is TGCGCCAGCAGCCAAGGGCAGGGGGCTCAGCCCCAGCATTTT.

The chain couples TRBV9 to TRBJ2-7, with 8 bases matching TRBD2. The germline CDR1 and CDR2 sequences are SGDLS and YYNGEE. This CDR3 has 18 residues. J lost 0 bases, V lost 0 bases, and 11 bases had no gene match. In nucleotides, the CDR3 is TGTGCCAGCAGCGTAGTCTTGAGCGAGCGGGGGCACTCCTACGAGCAGTACTTC. It translates to CASSVVLSERGHSYEQYF.

Concerning this clone itself: The junction differs from germline at one of its ends, possibly a read error. CDR3 residues: CASSLAQGWLETQYF. Here the CDR3 DNA reads TGTGCTAGCAGCTTAGCACAGGGTTGGCTGGAGACCCAGTACTTC. The chain joins TRBV7-7 to TRBJ2-5; tentative D call: TRBD1 (6 bases). Looked up from germline, CDR1 is SSHAT and CDR2 is FNYEAQ (reference sequence). The CDR3 consists of 15 residues.

The V and J genes are TRBV19 and TRBJ1-2; TRBD1 might be the D (6 bases). CDR3 size: 13 residues. Per the germline V gene, CDR1 is LNHDA and CDR2 is SQIVND (reference sequence). Trimming took off 3 bases at V and 4 bases at J, with 9 bases between the two ends. DNA for the CDR3: TGTGCCAGTAGTATCCGCAGGGGCTATGGCTACACCTTC. Translated: CASSIRRGYGYTF. Full variable domain (outside the CDR3, taken from reference TRBV19 and TRBJ1-2): DGGITQSPKYLFRKEGQNVTLSCEQNLNHDAMYWYRQDPGQGLRLIYYSQIVNDFQKGDIAEGYSVSREKKESFPLTVTSAQKNPTAFYLCASSIRRGYGYTFGSGTRLTVV.

This rearrangement joins TRBV2 to TRBJ2-5; 16 bases match TRBD2. The CDR3 is 16 amino acids. Germline CDR1 is SNHLY and CDR2 is FYNNEI. The J segment lost 5 bases and the V segment lost 8 bases, leaving 8 bases of the junction unmatched. This CDR3 reads CASSGTSGRAGETQYF. As DNA, the CDR3 is TGTGCCAGCTCAGGGACTAGCGGGAGGGCCGGGGAGACCCAGTACTTC.

The V gene is TRBV6-5, the J gene TRBJ2-1, with TRBD2 identical over 7 bases. Germline CDR1 is MNHEY and CDR2 is SVGAGI. This CDR3 is built from 15 residues. V shed 4 bases, J shed 0 bases, and the junction held 3 bases outside the gene matches. CDR3 nucleotides: TGTGCCAGCAGTTTACTAGCGAGCTCCTACAATGAGCAGTTCTTC. Translation: CASSLLASSYNEQFF.

The rearrangement joins TRBV9 to TRBJ1-5, with D unresolved. The CDR3 consists of 13 residues. Trimming took 3 bases from V and 4 from J, leaving 8 bases between them. Germline values: CDR1 SGDLS, CDR2 YYNGEE. The CDR3 protein is CASSDDGNQPQHF. The CDR3 DNA reads as TGTGCCAGCAGCGATGACGGGAATCAGCCCCAGCATTTT.

The chain is built from TRBV7-6 and TRBJ2-3, with 10 positions matching TRBD2. V trimming: 6 bases; J trimming: 0 bases; junction bases outside the gene matches: 3. The CDR3 length is 15 residues. Germline V gene data show CDR1 as SGHVS and CDR2 as FNYEAQ. The CDR3 DNA is TGTGCCAGCAGACGGGGACTAGCGAGCACAGATACGCAGTATTTT. Translation: CASRRGLASTDTQYF.